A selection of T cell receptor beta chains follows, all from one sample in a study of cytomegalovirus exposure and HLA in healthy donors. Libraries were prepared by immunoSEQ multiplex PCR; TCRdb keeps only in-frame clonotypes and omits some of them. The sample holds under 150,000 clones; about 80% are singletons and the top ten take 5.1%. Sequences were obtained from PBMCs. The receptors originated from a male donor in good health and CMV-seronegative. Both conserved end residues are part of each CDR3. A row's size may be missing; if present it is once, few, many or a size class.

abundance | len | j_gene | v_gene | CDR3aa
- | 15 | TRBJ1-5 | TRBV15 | CATSRVPTGNQPQHF
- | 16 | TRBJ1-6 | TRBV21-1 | CASSKLRDRGNPPLHF
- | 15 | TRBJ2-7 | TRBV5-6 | CASSAGLAVIYEQYF
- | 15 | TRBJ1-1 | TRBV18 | CASSPTDRGNTEAFF
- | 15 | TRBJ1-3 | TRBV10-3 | CAISPGQGSGNTIYF
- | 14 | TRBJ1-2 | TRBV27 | CASSLSKGHYGYTF
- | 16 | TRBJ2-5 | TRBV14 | CASSHRRTIAEETQYF
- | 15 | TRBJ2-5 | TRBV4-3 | CASSPTGGRQETQYF
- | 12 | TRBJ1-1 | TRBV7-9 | CASSPLNTEAFF
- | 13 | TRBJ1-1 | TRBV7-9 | CASSKGANGEAFF
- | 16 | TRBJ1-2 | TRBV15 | CATSRDQDGTGYGYTF
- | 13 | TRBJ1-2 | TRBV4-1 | CASSQAVHYGYTF
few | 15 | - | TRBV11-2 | CASSQQDGRVHEQYF
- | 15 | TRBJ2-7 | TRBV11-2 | CASSLVGRPDYEQYF
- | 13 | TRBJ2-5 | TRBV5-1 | CASSFGGEETQYF
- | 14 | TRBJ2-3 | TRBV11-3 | CASSPRDYPDTQYF
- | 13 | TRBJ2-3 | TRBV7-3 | CASSLLGTDTQYF
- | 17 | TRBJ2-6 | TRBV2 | CASSGVGPYSGANVLTF
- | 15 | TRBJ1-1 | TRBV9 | CASSVLGGADTEAFF